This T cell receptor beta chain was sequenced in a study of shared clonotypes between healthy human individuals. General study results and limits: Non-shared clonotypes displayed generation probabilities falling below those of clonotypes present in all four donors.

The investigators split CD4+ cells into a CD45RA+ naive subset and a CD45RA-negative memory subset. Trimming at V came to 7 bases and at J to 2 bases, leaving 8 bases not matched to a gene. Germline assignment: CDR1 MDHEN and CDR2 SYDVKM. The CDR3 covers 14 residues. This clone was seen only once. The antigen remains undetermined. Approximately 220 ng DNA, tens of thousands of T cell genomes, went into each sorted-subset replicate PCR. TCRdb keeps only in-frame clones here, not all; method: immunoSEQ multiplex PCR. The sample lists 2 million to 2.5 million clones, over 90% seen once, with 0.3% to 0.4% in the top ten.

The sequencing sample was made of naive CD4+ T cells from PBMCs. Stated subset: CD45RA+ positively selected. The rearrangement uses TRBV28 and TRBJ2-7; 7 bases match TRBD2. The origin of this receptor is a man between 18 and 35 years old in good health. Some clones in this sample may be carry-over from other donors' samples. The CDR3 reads CASTVSGRTYEQYF. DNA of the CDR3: TGTGCCAGCACCGTTAGCGGGCGCACCTACGAGCAGTACTTC.